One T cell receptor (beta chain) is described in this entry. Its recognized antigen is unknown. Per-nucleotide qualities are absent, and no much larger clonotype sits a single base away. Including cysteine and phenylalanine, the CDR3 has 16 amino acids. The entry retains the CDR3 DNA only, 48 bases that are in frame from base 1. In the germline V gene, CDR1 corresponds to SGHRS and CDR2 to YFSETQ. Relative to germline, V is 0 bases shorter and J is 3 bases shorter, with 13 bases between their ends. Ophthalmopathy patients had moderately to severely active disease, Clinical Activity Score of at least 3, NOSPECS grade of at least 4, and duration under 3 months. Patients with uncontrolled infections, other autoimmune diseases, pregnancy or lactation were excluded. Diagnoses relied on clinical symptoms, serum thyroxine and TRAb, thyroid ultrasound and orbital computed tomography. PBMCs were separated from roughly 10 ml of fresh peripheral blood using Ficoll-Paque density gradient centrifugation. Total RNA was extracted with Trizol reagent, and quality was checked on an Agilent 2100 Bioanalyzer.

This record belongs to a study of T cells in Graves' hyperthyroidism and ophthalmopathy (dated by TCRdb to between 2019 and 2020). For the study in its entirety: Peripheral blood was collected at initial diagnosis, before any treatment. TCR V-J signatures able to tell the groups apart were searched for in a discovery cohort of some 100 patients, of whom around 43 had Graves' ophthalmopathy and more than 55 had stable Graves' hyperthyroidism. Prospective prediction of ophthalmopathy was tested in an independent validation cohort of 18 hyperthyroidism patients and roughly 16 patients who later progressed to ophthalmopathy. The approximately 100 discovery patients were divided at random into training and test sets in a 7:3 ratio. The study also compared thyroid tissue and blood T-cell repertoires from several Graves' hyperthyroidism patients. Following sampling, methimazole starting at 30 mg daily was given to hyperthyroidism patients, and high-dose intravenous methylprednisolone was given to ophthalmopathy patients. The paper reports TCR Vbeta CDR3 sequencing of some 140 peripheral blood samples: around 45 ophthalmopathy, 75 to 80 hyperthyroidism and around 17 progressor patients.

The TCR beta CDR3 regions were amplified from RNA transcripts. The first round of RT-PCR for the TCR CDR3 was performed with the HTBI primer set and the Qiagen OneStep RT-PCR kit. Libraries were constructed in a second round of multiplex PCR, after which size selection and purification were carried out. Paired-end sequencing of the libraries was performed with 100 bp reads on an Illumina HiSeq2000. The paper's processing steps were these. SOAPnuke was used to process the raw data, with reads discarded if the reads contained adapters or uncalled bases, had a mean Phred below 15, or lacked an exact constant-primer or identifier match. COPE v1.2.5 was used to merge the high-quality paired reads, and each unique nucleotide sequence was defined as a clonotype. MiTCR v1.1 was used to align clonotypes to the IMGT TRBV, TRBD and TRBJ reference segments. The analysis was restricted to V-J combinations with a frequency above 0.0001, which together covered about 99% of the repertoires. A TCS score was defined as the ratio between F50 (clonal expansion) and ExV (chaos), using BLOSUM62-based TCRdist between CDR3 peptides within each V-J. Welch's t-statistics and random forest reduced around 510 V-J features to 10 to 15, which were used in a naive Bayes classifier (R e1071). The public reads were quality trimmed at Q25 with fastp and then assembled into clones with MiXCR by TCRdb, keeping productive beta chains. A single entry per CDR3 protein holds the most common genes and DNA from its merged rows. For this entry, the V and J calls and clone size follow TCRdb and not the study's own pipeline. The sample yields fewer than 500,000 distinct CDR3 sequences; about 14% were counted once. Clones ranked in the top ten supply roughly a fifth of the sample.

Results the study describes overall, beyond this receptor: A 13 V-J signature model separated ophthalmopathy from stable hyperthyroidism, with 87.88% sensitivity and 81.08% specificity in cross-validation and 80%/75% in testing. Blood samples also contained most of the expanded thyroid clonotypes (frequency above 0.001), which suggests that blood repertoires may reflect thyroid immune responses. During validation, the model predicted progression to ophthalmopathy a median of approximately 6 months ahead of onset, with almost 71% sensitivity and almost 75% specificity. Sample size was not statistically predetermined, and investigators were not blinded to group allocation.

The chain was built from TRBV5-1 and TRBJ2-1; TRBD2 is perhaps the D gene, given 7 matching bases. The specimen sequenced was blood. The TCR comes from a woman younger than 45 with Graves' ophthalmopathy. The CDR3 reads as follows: CASSLGGGGIYNEQFF. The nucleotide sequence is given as TGCGCCAGCAGCTTGGGGGGGGGGGGCATCTACAATGAGCAGTTCTTC.